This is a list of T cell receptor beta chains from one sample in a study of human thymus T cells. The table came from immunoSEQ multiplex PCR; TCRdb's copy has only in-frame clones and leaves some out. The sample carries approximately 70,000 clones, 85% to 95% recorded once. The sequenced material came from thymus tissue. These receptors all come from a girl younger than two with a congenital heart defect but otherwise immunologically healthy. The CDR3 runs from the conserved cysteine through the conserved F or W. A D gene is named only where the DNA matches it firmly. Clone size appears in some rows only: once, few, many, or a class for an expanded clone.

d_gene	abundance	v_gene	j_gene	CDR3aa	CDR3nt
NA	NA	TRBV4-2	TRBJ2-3	CASSHTDTQYF	TGTGCCAGCAGCCACACAGATACGCAGTATTTT
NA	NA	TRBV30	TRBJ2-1	CAWSVRGSGTPTYNEQFF	TGTGCCTGGAGTGTGCGCGGTTCCGGGACTCCCACTTACAATGAGCAGTTCTTC
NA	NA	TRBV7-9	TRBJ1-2	CASSLVSGLSSVVGYTF	TGTGCCAGCAGCTTAGTCAGTGGACTCTCGTCCGTGGTGGGCTACACCTTC
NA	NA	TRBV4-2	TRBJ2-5	CASSQDRNGIWETQYF	TGTGCCAGCAGCCAAGATCGCAACGGGATTTGGGAGACCCAGTACTTC
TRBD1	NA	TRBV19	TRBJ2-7	CASSGLRDRGPGEAYEQYF	TGTGCCAGTAGTGGCCTCCGGGACAGGGGGCCCGGCGAGGCCTACGAGCAGTACTTC
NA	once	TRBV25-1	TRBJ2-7	CASSEGAEVYEQYF	TGTGCCAGCAGTGAGGGAGCTGAAGTCTACGAGCAGTACTTC
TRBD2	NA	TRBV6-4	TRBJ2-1	CASSDTAGEYNEQFF	TGTGCCAGCAGTGACACAGCGGGAGAGTACAATGAGCAGTTCTTC
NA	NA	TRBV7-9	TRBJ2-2	CASSLPVTGAPRTGELFF	TGTGCCAGCAGCTTACCCGTGACGGGAGCCCCGAGAACCGGGGAGCTGTTTTTT
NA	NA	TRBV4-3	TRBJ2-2	CASSQVAGSANTGELFF	TGCGCCAGCAGCCAAGTGGCTGGTAGCGCGAACACCGGGGAGCTGTTTTTT
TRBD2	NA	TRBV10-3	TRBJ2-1	CAISGPGLQYNEQFF	TGTGCCATCAGTGGTCCGGGACTACAATACAATGAGCAGTTCTTC
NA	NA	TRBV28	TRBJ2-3	CASTVYTDTQYF	TGTGCCAGCACTGTATACACAGATACGCAGTATTTT
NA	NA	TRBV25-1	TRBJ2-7	CASSEPRGYHEQYF	TGTGCCAGCAGTGAACCCCGTGGGTACCACGAGCAGTACTTC
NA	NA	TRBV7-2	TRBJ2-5	CASSLLETQYF	TGTGCCAGCAGCTTACTGGAGACCCAGTACTTC
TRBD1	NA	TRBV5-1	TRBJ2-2	CASSLGQGAGELFF	TGCGCCAGCAGCTTAGGACAGGGTGCCGGGGAGCTGTTTTTT
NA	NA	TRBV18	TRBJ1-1	CASSPPGHLNTEAFF	TGTGCCAGCTCACCACCGGGACACCTTAACACTGAAGCTTTCTTT
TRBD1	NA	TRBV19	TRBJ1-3	CASGQGSGNTIYF	TGTGCCAGTGGACAGGGCTCTGGAAACACCATATATTTT
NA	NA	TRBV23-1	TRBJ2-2	CASSPLGDGELFF	TGCGCCAGCAGTCCCCTGGGGGACGGGGAGCTGTTTTTT
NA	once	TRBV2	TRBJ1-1	CASSDLDRMNTEAFF	TGTGCCAGCAGTGACTTGGACCGCATGAACACTGAAGCTTTCTTT
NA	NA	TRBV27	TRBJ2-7	CASSLRGAYTYEQYF	TGTGCCAGCAGTTTACGGGGGGCTTATACCTACGAGCAGTACTTC
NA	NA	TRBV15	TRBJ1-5	CATSRDGVDEGQPQHF	TGTGCCACCAGCAGAGATGGAGTGGATGAGGGGCAGCCCCAGCATTTT
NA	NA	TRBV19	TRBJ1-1	CASSIGSGVGGAFF	TGTGCCAGTAGTATAGGTTCGGGGGTCGGTGGAGCTTTCTTT
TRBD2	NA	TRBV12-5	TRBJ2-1	CASGLVHWLAGSLSNEQFF	TGTGCTAGTGGTTTGGTACATTGGCTAGCGGGATCCTTGTCCAATGAGCAGTTCTTC
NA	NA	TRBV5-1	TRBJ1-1	CASSSKDTKRTGTKNTEAFF	TGCGCCAGCAGCTCTAAGGACACAAAACGAACCGGGACAAAGAACACTGAAGCTTTCTTT
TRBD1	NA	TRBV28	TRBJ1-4	CASSSHPGTVNEKLFF	TGTGCCAGCAGTTCCCACCCCGGGACAGTGAATGAAAAACTGTTTTTT
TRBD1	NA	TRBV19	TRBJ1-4	CASRDRMNEKLFF	TGTGCCAGTAGGGACAGGATGAATGAAAAACTGTTTTTT
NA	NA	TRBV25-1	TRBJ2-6	CASSEATVAGANVLTF	TGTGCCAGCAGTGAAGCGACAGTTGCTGGGGCCAACGTCCTGACTTTC
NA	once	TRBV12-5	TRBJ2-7	CEGERESYEQYF	TGTGAAGGGGAACGAGAGTCCTACGAGCAGTACTTC
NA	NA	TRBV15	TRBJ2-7	CATSRGRRLYEQYF	TGTGCCACCAGCAGAGGCCGGCGTCTCTACGAGCAGTACTTC
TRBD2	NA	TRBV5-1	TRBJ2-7	CASSFGESGTSYEQYF	TGCGCCAGCAGCTTCGGGGAAAGCGGGACGTCCTACGAGCAGTACTTC
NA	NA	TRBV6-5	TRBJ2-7	CASSYSGVSYEQYF	TGTGCCAGCAGTTACTCAGGTGTCTCCTACGAGCAGTACTTC
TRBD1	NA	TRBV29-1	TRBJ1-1	CSVTARQGAGLPEAFF	TGCAGCGTTACGGCCCGACAGGGGGCAGGACTACCTGAAGCTTTCTTT
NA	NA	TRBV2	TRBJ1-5	CASSPRQVGVNQPQHF	TGTGCCAGCAGTCCTAGACAGGTCGGGGTAAATCAGCCCCAGCATTTT
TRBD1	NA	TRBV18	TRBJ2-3	CASSPPGQVTDTQYF	TGTGCCAGCTCACCGCCGGGACAGGTTACAGATACGCAGTATTTT
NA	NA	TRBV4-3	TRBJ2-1	CASSPRCPDGAISYNEQFF	TGCGCCAGCAGCCCGCGGTGTCCGGATGGCGCGATCTCCTACAATGAGCAGTTCTTC
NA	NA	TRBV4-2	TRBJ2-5	CASSHLRDYQETQYF	TGTGCCAGCAGCCATCTACGGGACTACCAAGAGACCCAGTACTTC
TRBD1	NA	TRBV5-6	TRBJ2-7	CASSFRGHEQYF	TGTGCCAGCAGCTTTAGGGGGCACGAGCAGTACTTC
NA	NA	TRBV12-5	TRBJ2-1	CASGLETSSYNEQFF	TGTGCTAGTGGTTTGGAAACTAGCTCCTACAATGAGCAGTTCTTC
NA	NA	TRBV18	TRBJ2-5	CASSPSQETQYF	TGTGCCAGCTCACCCAGCCAAGAGACCCAGTACTTC
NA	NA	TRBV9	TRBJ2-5	CASSVRGQETQYF	TGTGCCAGCAGCGTACGCGGTCAAGAGACCCAGTACTTC
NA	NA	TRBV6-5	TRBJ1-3	CASSYSQENSGNTIYF	TGTGCCAGCAGTTACTCACAGGAGAACTCTGGAAACACCATATATTTT
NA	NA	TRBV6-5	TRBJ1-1	CASRISTSVRTEAFF	TGTGCCAGCAGAATTTCGACGAGTGTGAGGACTGAAGCTTTCTTT
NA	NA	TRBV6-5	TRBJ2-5	CASSSRQETQYF	TGTGCCAGCAGTTCTCGCCAAGAGACCCAGTACTTC
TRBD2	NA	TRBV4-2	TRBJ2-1	CASSQSSARLAGYNEQFF	TGTGCCAGCAGCCAATCAAGTGCCCGGCTAGCGGGCTACAATGAGCAGTTCTTC
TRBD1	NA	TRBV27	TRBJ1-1	CASSSRQGSYTEAFF	TGTGCCAGCAGTAGTCGACAGGGCAGTTACACTGAAGCTTTCTTT
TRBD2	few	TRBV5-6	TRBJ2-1	CASSPRLAGGYNEQFF	TGTGCCAGCAGCCCCCGACTAGCGGGAGGCTACAATGAGCAGTTCTTC
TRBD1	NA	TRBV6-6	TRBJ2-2	CASSPSGQDHTGELFF	TGTGCCAGCAGTCCTTCGGGACAGGATCACACCGGGGAGCTGTTTTTT
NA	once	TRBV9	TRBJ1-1	CASSVSAPRNNTEAFF	TGTGCCAGCAGCGTATCTGCACCCCGGAATAACACTGAAGCTTTCTTT
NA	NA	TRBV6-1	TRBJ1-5	CASRGGDSNQPQHF	TGTGCCAGCAGGGGGGGAGATAGCAATCAGCCCCAGCATTTT
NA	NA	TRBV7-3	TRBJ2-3	CASSLNSGSGTDTQYF	TGTGCCAGCAGCTTAAATTCAGGCTCAGGCACAGATACGCAGTATTTT
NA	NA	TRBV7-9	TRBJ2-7	CASSLRLGPYEQYF	TGTGCCAGCAGCTTAAGGCTAGGACCCTACGAGCAGTACTTC
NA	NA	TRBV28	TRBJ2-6	CASSLRWGGAGANVLTF	TGTGCCAGCAGTCTCCGGTGGGGAGGTGCTGGGGCCAACGTCCTGACTTTC
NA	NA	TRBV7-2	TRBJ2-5	CASSRPLQETQYF	TGTGCCAGCAGCCGCCCCCTCCAAGAGACCCAGTACTTC
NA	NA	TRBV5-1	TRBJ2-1	CVFRVGDRAYNEQFF	TGCGTCTTTCGGGTGGGGGATAGGGCTTACAATGAGCAGTTCTTC